This T cell receptor (beta chain) was retrieved from a study of blood T cells in healthy people across ages. General observations from the study: When set beside aged donors, long-lived donors presented more naive CD4+ cells and higher diversity. Not knowing donor CMV status may have confounded expanded clonotype changes. Naive T cell percentage by flow cytometry tracked strongly with beta diversity.

This clonotype came up a few times. Its antigen remains unidentified. Per sample, at least 5 micrograms of total RNA were extracted. The authors ran a second PCR of about 6 to 12 cycles using a sample-barcoded 5' primer and a J-beta primer mix. MiXCR was run by TCRdb on the 5' RACE reads, yielding one entry per CDR3 protein. The sample consists of fewer than 1 million distinct CDR3 sequences, under 55% of them appearing once. This TCR came from a man in his fifties or sixties in good health. Sequenced input: blood.

The CDR3 sequence is CSARVWGDGKNIQYF. The DNA of the CDR3 is TGCAGTGCTAGAGTATGGGGGGATGGGAAAAACATTCAGTACTTC. The V and J genes are TRBV20-1 and TRBJ2-7, with D perhaps TRBD2 (6 bases). The end of the DNA fits TRBJ2-4 better, so the J call may be wrong. The CDR3 runs 15 residues. Germline CDR1 DFQATT, CDR2 SNEGSKA (reference sequence).